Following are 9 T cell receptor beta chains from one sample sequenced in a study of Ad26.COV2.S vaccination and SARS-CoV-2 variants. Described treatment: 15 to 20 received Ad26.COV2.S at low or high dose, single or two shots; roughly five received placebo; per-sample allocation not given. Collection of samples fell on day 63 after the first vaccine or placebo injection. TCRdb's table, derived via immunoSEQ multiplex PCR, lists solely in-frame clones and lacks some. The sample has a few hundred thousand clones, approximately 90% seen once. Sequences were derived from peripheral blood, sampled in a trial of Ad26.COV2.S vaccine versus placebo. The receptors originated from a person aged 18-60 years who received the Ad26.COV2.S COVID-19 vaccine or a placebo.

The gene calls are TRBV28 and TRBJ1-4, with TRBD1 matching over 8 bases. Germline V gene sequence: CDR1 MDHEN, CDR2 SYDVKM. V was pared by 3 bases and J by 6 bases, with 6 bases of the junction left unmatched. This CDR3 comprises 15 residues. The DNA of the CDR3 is TGTGCCAGCAGTTTGATGACAGGGGCGGATGAAAAACTGTTTTTT. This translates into CASSLMTGADEKLFF.

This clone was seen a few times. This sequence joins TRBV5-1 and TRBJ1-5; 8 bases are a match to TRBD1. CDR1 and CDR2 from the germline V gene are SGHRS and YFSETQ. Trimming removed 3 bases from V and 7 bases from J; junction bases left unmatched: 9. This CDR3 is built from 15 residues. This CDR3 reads CASSSGEQGDQPQHF. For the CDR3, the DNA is TGCGCCAGCAGCTCTGGGGAACAGGGGGACCAGCCCCAGCATTTT.

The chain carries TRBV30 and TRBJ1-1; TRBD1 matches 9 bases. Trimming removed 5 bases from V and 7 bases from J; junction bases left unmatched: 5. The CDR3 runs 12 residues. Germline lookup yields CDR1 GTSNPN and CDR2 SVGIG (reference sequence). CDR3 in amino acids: CAWLGQGIEAFF. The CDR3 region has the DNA TGTGCCTGGCTTGGACAGGGGATTGAAGCTTTCTTT.

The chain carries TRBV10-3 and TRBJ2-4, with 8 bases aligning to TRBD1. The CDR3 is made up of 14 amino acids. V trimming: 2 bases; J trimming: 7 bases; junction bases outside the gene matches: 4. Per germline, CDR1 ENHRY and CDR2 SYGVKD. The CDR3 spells CAISERTGGNIQYF. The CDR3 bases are TGTGCCATCAGTGAGCGTACAGGGGGGAACATTCAGTACTTC.

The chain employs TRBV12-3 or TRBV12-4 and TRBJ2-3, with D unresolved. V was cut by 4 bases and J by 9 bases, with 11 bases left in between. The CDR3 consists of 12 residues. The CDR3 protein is CASSSNLRTQYF. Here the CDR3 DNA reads TGTGCCAGCAGTTCCAATCTGCGCACGCAGTATTTT.

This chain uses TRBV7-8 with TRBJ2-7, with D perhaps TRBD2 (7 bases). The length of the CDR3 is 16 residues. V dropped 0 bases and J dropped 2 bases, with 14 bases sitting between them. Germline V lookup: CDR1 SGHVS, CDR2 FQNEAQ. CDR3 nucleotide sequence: TGTGCCAGCAGCTTAGCGTTGAGGGGGGGCACCTACGAGCAGTACTTC. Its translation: CASSLALRGGTYEQYF.

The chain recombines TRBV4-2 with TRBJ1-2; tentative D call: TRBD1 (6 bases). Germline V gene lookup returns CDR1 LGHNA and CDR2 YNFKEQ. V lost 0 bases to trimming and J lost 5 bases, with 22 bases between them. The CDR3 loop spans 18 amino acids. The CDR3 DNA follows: TGTGCCAGCAGCCAAGATCCGGTCTGGGGGAGGGGGGTATATGGCTACACCTTC. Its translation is CASSQDPVWGRGVYGYTF.

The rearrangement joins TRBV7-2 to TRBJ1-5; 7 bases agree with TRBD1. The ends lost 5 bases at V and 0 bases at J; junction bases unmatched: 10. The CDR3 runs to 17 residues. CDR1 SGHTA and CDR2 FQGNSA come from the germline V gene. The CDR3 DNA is TGTGCCAGCAGCCCGCAGGGGGGGACCTTTAGCAATCAGCCCCAGCATTTT. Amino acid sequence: CASSPQGGTFSNQPQHF.

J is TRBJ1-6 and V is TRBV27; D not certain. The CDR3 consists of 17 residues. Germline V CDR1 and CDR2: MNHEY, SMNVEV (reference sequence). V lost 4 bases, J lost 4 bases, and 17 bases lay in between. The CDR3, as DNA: TGTGCCAGCAGTTCCTATTTCACCCGGCGGTATAATTCACCCCTCCACTTT. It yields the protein CASSSYFTRRYNSPLHF.